Each of the 23 T cell receptor beta chains below was sequenced from the same sample in a study of blood T cell repertoires in COVID-19. Produced via immunoSEQ multiplex PCR; TCRdb's table is partial and in-frame only. Among 250,000 to 350,000 clones listed, about nine tenths were seen once. The material sequenced was peripheral blood. These receptors came from a man aged 18 to 35 with active or convalescent COVID-19.

This sequence joins TRBV6-2 or TRBV6-3 and TRBJ2-1, with TRBD1 matching 7 bases. The junction had 8 bases not matched to a gene; V was cut back by 2 bases and J by 7 bases. CDR1 is MNHEY and CDR2 is SVGEGT in the germline V gene. The length of the CDR3 is 15 residues. The CDR3 protein is CASSYPRQGKNEQFF. The CDR3 DNA reads TGTGCCAGCAGTTACCCGCGACAGGGTAAAAATGAGCAGTTCTTC.

This sequence joins TRBV5-1 and TRBJ2-7, with D possibly being TRBD1 (6 bases). Trimming removed 6 bases at V and 0 bases at J, with 13 bases between. Germline loops: CDR1 SGHRS, CDR2 YFSETQ. CDR3 length equals 14 residues. The CDR3 region has the DNA TGCGCCAGCAACGTACAGGGTAACTCCTACGAGCAGTACTTC. It translates to CASNVQGNSYEQYF.

The chain couples TRBV27 to TRBJ2-5; 8 bases agree with TRBD1. This CDR3 is built from 17 residues. Trimming at V came to 0 bases and at J to 9 bases, leaving 15 bases not matched to a gene. The V gene's germline CDR1 is MNHEY and CDR2 SMNVEV (reference sequence). As DNA, the CDR3 is TGTGCCAGCAGTTTATCTTCACCGGGACAGGTTGCTAGTCCCCAGTACTTC. Translated, it gives CASSLSSPGQVASPQYF.

This clone was seen once. V and J are TRBV18 and TRBJ1-2, with 7 bases that match TRBD1. Germline CDR1 and CDR2: KGHSH and LQKENI. The CDR3 consists of 14 residues. V trimming: 6 bases; J trimming: 8 bases; junction bases outside the gene matches: 12. The CDR3 DNA follows: TGTGCCAGCTCCCCGACCGGGACAGAAGACGGCTACACCTTC. Translation: CASSPTGTEDGYTF.

This clone was recorded a few times. This chain links TRBV7-6 with TRBJ2-1; 8 nucleotides agree with TRBD2. Trimming took 6 bases from V and 10 from J; bases not matched to a gene: 11. Germline V CDR1 and CDR2: SGHVS, FNYEAQ. The CDR3 is 14 amino acids. The CDR3 DNA reads TGTGCCAGCAGTCCCTCGCGGGGGGCGCGGGAGCAGTTCTTC. Its protein product is CASSPSRGAREQFF.

J is TRBJ2-7 and V is TRBV13; TRBD2 matches at 12 bases. CDR3 length equals 15 residues. V lost 5 bases, J lost 0 bases, and 2 bases stayed unmatched. Germline V gene lookup returns CDR1 PRHDT and CDR2 FYEKMQ (reference sequence). CDR3 coding DNA: TGTGCCAGCAGCGAGGGACTAGCGGGCTCCTACGAGCAGTACTTC. This encodes CASSEGLAGSYEQYF.

J is TRBJ2-5 and V is TRBV5-1, with 7 bases matching TRBD2. Trimming removed 4 bases from V and 1 base from J; junction bases left unmatched: 7. This CDR3 is 15 amino acids long. Germline V gives CDR1 SGHRS, CDR2 YFSETQ. The CDR3 DNA reads TGCGCCAGCAGCCCCGGTCCGGGGGGCCAAGAGACCCAGTACTTC. This gives the protein CASSPGPGGQETQYF. The full variable domain, in which reference TRBV5-1 and TRBJ2-5 provide the parts outside the CDR3, is KAGVTQTPRYLIKTRGQQVTLSCSPISGHRSVSWYQQTPGQGLQFLFEYFSETQRNKGNFPGRFSGRQFSNSRSEMNVSTLELGDSALYLCASSPGPGGQETQYFGPGTRLLVL.

The rearrangement uses TRBV7-2 and TRBJ1-1; possibly TRBD1 for D (5 bases). With 5 bases removed from V and 5 bases from J, the gap between germline ends came to 15 bases. Germline V CDR1 and CDR2: SGHTA, FQGNSA. This CDR3 contains 14 residues. CDR3 in amino acids: CASSLTGVTTEAFF. For the CDR3, the DNA is TGTGCCAGCAGCCTTACGGGGGTCACGACTGAAGCTTTCTTT.

This rearrangement joins TRBV5-6 to TRBJ2-5; D is unresolved. V was trimmed by 3 bases and J by 5 bases, leaving 5 bases between them. The CDR3 runs to 11 residues. Germline-derived CDR1 and CDR2 are SGHDT and YYEEEE. The CDR3 DNA reads as TGTGCCAGCAGCTCCCTGGAGACCCAGTACTTC. Translated, it gives CASSSLETQYF.

J is TRBJ1-4 and V is TRBV5-1, with D perhaps TRBD1 (5 bases). Germline CDR1 SGHRS, CDR2 YFSETQ. V lost 0 bases and J 4 bases, leaving 13 bases between the germline ends. The CDR3 loop spans 16 amino acids. The CDR3, as DNA: TGCGCCAGCAGCTTGGCCAATACGGGACTTAATGAAAAACTGTTTTTT. This codes for CASSLANTGLNEKLFF.

The chain employs TRBV2 and TRBJ1-2, with 7 bases that match TRBD1. CDR1 and CDR2 (germline): SNHLY, FYNNEI. This CDR3 contains 13 residues. Trimming took 7 bases from V and 7 from J; bases not matched to a gene: 9. The CDR3 region has the DNA TGTGCCAGCATTAATGGGGCAGGGGGTGGCTACACCTTC. Translated: CASINGAGGGYTF.

The chain uses TRBV7-9 and TRBJ2-3, with 8 nucleotides matching TRBD2. J was trimmed by 10 bases and V by 5 bases; bases with no gene match: 11. Germline V CDR1 and CDR2: SEHNR, FQNEAQ (reference sequence). This CDR3 spans 14 amino acids. The CDR3 DNA reads TGTGCCAGCAGCCCTAGCGGGTTCACAGGGTCGCAGTATTTT. Translation gives CASSPSGFTGSQYF.

The chain combines TRBV2 with TRBJ1-5; D may be TRBD1 (5 bases). The V and J ends lost 4 bases and 6 bases respectively, with 13 bases between them. Germline V gene sequence: CDR1 SNHLY, CDR2 FYNNEI. The CDR3 has 14 amino acids. CDR3 bases: TGTGCCAGCAGTGTCCCAGGGCTTGGTCAGCCCCAGCATTTT. Amino acids: CASSVPGLGQPQHF.

V is TRBV10-3 and J is TRBJ1-2; 8 positions agree with TRBD1. Germline CDR1 and CDR2: ENHRY and SYGVKD. CDR3 size: 13 residues. The J segment lost 7 bases and the V segment lost 5 bases, leaving 6 bases of the junction unmatched. This CDR3 reads CAISTGQGSGYTF. In DNA, the CDR3 is TGTGCCATCAGTACCGGACAGGGAAGTGGCTACACCTTC.

The CDR3 is CASSTPQGNEQFF. In nucleotides, the CDR3 is TGTGCCAGCAGTACACCGCAGGGAAATGAGCAGTTCTTC. The J gene is TRBJ2-1, the V gene TRBV11-3, with a weak D call TRBD1 (5 bases). The germline V gene has CDR1 SGHNT and CDR2 YENEEA. The germline V and J ends were trimmed by 6 bases and 7 bases, with 13 bases remaining between them. This CDR3 is 13 amino acids long.

There are a few counts of this clone. V and J are TRBV2 and TRBJ1-5; tentative D call: TRBD1 (6 bases). V was clipped by 6 bases and J by 0 bases, with 9 bases between them. This CDR3 comprises 14 residues. Germline assignment: CDR1 SNHLY and CDR2 FYNNEI. The CDR3, as DNA: TGTGCCAGCAGGGACAGTTATAGCAATCAGCCCCAGCATTTT. It is translated as CASRDSYSNQPQHF.

The chain couples TRBV6-5 to TRBJ2-3; possible D gene TRBD2, 6 bases. The V gene's germline CDR1 is MNHEY and CDR2 SVGAGI. This CDR3 has 15 residues. V was trimmed by 6 bases and J by 2 bases, leaving 15 bases between them. This CDR3 is CASSISGVVTDTQYF. The CDR3 bases are TGTGCCAGCAGCATTTCGGGGGTTGTCACAGATACGCAGTATTTT.

The rearrangement joins TRBV2 to TRBJ2-7; a possible D gene is TRBD1 (5 bases). CDR1 is SNHLY, CDR2 FYNNEI, per germline. The CDR3 is made up of 10 amino acids. Between the trimmed V and J ends, which lost 4 bases and 7 bases, there was a span of 5 bases. The CDR3 DNA follows: TGTGCCAGCAGTGGGACAGAGCAGTACTTC. Amino acids: CASSGTEQYF.

The chain links TRBV14 to TRBJ2-2; TRBD2 aligns across 14 bases. Trimming took 0 bases from V and 4 from J; bases not matched to a gene: 4. Germline CDR1 is SGHDN and CDR2 is FVKESK. The CDR3 is 18 residues long. CDR3 sequence (DNA): TGTGCCAGCAGCCAAGAAGCGGGACTAGCGGGAGTCACCGGGGAGCTGTTTTTT. This gives the protein CASSQEAGLAGVTGELFF.

The chain joins TRBV19 to TRBJ1-3; D ambiguous. V gave up 5 bases and J gave up 0 bases, with 8 bases separating them. CDR3 length: 14 amino acids. CDR1 and CDR2 (germline): LNHDA, SQIVND (reference sequence). Here the CDR3 reads CASSQQNSGNTIYF. CDR3 nucleotides: TGTGCCAGTAGTCAACAGAACTCTGGAAACACCATATATTTT.

The chain couples TRBV7-9 to TRBJ1-3; D not resolved. This CDR3 region has 18 residues. Germline lookup yields CDR1 SEHNR and CDR2 FQNEAQ (reference sequence). Trimming took 3 bases from V and 0 from J, leaving 18 bases between them. The CDR3 DNA is TGTGCCAGCAGCTTCCCCGCGGGAGGACGGATCTCTGGAAACACCATATATTTT. Translating gives CASSFPAGGRISGNTIYF. Full variable domain (rest looked up from reference TRBV7-9 and TRBJ1-3): DTGVSQNPRHKITKRGQNVTFRCDPISEHNRLYWYRQTLGQGPEFLTYFQNEAQLEKSRLLSDRFSAERPKGSFSTLEIQRTEQGDSAMYLCASSFPAGGRISGNTIYFGEGSWLTVV.

J is TRBJ1-1 and V is TRBV3-1 (or the pseudogene TRBV3-2); no clear D gene. V was clipped by 2 bases and J by 5 bases, with 6 bases between them. Germline V gene data show CDR1 as LGHDT and CDR2 as YNNKEL (reference sequence). The CDR3 has 12 amino acids. The CDR3 loop reads CASSQFGTEAFF. The DNA for the CDR3 is TGTGCCAGCAGCCAATTCGGGACTGAAGCTTTCTTT.

The chain employs TRBV7-9 and TRBJ1-2; D might be TRBD1 (5 bases). The CDR3 runs 11 residues. V was shortened by 6 bases and J by 7 bases, with 9 bases between the two germline ends. CDR1 is SEHNR, CDR2 FQNEAQ, per germline (reference sequence). CDR3 residues: CASSPGIGYTF. CDR3 DNA: TGTGCCAGCAGTCCAGGGATTGGCTACACCTTC.